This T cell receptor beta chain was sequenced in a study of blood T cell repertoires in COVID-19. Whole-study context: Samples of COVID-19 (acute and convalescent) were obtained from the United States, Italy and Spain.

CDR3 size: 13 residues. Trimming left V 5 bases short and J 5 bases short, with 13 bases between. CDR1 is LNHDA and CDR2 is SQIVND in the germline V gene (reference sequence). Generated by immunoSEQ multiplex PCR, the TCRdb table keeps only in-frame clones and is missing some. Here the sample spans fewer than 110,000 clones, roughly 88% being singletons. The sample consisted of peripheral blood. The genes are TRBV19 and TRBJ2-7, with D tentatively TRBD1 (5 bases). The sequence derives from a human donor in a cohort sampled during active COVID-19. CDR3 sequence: CASSFQGPHEQYF. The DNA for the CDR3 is TGTGCCAGTAGTTTCCAGGGCCCCCACGAGCAGTACTTC.